The 14 T cell receptor beta chains below were found in one sample sequenced in a study of blood T cell repertoires in COVID-19. The assay was immunoSEQ multiplex PCR, and TCRdb's table has in-frame clones only and misses some. Of some 210,000 clones listed, roughly 82% were seen once; the top ten hold less than 15%. The specimen sequenced was peripheral blood. These receptors all stem from a woman aged 40 to 49 with acute or convalescent COVID-19.

J is TRBJ1-6 and V is TRBV27; 7 nucleotides agree with TRBD1. V shed 4 bases and J 13 bases; nucleotides not matched to a gene: 10. Germline values: CDR1 MNHEY, CDR2 SMNVEV (reference sequence). The CDR3 consists of 14 residues. The chain's CDR3 is CASSSRQGLHPLHF. In nucleotides, the CDR3 is TGTGCCAGCAGTTCAAGACAGGGCCTACATCCCCTCCACTTT.

The chain couples TRBV25-1 to TRBJ2-3, with D perhaps matching TRBD2 (5 bases). This CDR3 has 14 amino acids. Per germline, CDR1 MGHDK and CDR2 SYGVNS. V lost 3 bases to trimming and J lost 8 bases, with 15 bases between them. CDR3 protein: CASSENAAGGTQYF. The CDR3 DNA follows: TGTGCCAGCAGTGAGAATGCGGCAGGAGGTACGCAGTATTTT.

V is TRBV14 and J is TRBJ2-3; the D is unclear. V lost 4 bases to trimming and J lost 0 bases, with 8 bases between them. The CDR3 consists of 14 residues. Germline V CDR1 and CDR2: SGHDN, FVKESK. CDR3 residues: CASSLRSSTDTQYF. CDR3 bases: TGTGCCAGCAGCCTCAGATCTAGCACAGATACGCAGTATTTT.

The V and J genes are TRBV7-7 and TRBJ2-7, with TRBD2 matching 8 bases. CDR1 is SSHAT and CDR2 is FNYEAQ in the germline V gene (reference sequence). The trim removed 5 bases at V and 0 bases at J, leaving 15 bases unmatched. The CDR3 runs to 18 residues. This CDR3 reads CASSPRLGAGGFSYEQYF. The CDR3 bases are TGTGCCAGCAGCCCCCGTTTGGGCGCGGGGGGCTTCTCCTACGAGCAGTACTTC.

There are a few counts of this clone. The CDR3 protein is CATTSRGGNEQFF. CDR3 bases: TGTGCCACCACCTCCAGGGGCGGTAATGAGCAGTTCTTC. The J gene is TRBJ2-1, the V gene TRBV24-1; TRBD1 is a possible D gene (6 bases). Trimming removed 8 bases from V and 7 bases from J, with 14 bases in between. This CDR3 has 13 amino acids. Germline CDR1 is KGHDR and CDR2 is SFDVKD.

The chain links TRBV3-1 (or the pseudogene TRBV3-2) to TRBJ1-1, with D unresolved. V shed 4 bases and J shed 10 bases, with 19 bases lying between them. This CDR3 has 14 residues. Per germline, CDR1 LGHDT and CDR2 YNNKEL (reference sequence). Here the CDR3 reads CASSPQARQEAAFF. Here the CDR3 DNA reads TGTGCCAGCAGCCCCCAAGCCCGCCAGGAGGCAGCTTTCTTT.

In its sample, this clone was seen a few times. J is TRBJ1-1 and V is TRBV11-2; unclear D gene. From germline, CDR1 is SGHAT and CDR2 FQNNGV. The CDR3 totals 16 residues. V lost 7 bases and J 0 bases, leaving 18 bases between the germline ends. The CDR3 sequence is CASNPSTGILNTEAFF. CDR3 nucleotides: TGTGCCAGCAACCCGTCGACCGGGATCCTGAACACTGAAGCTTTCTTT.

The J gene is TRBJ2-1, the V gene TRBV29-1; 11 positions agree with TRBD2. CDR1 SQVTM and CDR2 ANQGSEA come from the germline V gene. The CDR3 sequence is 12 residues long. The trim removed 6 bases at V and 7 bases at J, leaving 2 bases unmatched. In DNA form, the CDR3 reads TGCAGCGTGAGGACTAGCGGGAATGAGCAGTTCTTC. This gives the protein CSVRTSGNEQFF.

J is TRBJ2-1 and V is TRBV7-2; D not resolved. V was trimmed by 5 bases and J by 0 bases, leaving 5 bases between them. Germline V CDR1 and CDR2: SGHTA, FQGNSA. The CDR3 totals 13 residues. The CDR3 DNA reads TGTGCCAGCAGCCCTAACTCCTACAATGAGCAGTTCTTC. This encodes CASSPNSYNEQFF.

This clone was observed at least ten times. The genes are TRBV20-1 and TRBJ2-7, with 13 bases matching TRBD2. CDR1 DFQATT and CDR2 SNEGSKA come from the germline V gene (reference sequence). This CDR3 region has 15 residues. Trimming at V came to 3 bases and at J to 7 bases, leaving 9 bases not matched to a gene. CDR3 DNA: TGCAGTGCTAGTCTACTAGCGGGAGGGCCGGGTGAGCAGTACTTC. It translates to CSASLLAGGPGEQYF.

The J gene is TRBJ1-3, the V gene TRBV14; no clear D gene. Trimming removed 1 base at V and 0 bases at J, with 19 bases between. CDR3 length: 19 amino acids. Germline V lookup: CDR1 SGHDN, CDR2 FVKESK. The CDR3 loop reads CASSQVPVGLPSSGNTIYF. As DNA, the CDR3 is TGTGCCAGCAGCCAAGTTCCTGTGGGCCTTCCGAGCTCTGGAAACACCATATATTTT. Using reference TRBV14 and TRBJ1-3 for the parts outside the CDR3, the full variable domain is EAGVTQFPSHSVIEKGQTVTLRCDPISGHDNLYWYRRVMGKEIKFLLHFVKESKQDESGMPNNRFLAERTGGTYSTLKVQPAELEDSGVYFCASSQVPVGLPSSGNTIYFGEGSWLTVV.

The chain carries TRBV25-1 and TRBJ2-5, with TRBD1 as a possible D gene (5 bases). Per the germline V gene, CDR1 is MGHDK and CDR2 is SYGVNS. CDR3 size: 17 residues. The V gene lost 8 bases and the J gene lost 2 bases, with 24 bases spanning the gap. The CDR3 DNA follows: TGTGCCAGCCTGCCTGCAGCAGGCACAGGTGTACAAGAGACCCAGTACTTC. Protein product: CASLPAAGTGVQETQYF.

The rearrangement joins TRBV5-1 to TRBJ2-7; 11 bases match TRBD2. This CDR3 comprises 13 residues. V shed 7 bases, J shed 4 bases, and the junction held 4 bases outside the gene matches. Germline V gene lookup returns CDR1 SGHRS and CDR2 YFSETQ. CDR3 in DNA: TGCGCCAGCTGCCGGACTAGCGGGTACGAGCAGTACTTC. Protein: CASCRTSGYEQYF. The variable domain in full, with the rest retrieved from reference TRBV5-1 and TRBJ2-7, is KAGVTQTPRYLIKTRGQQVTLSCSPISGHRSVSWYQQTPGQGLQFLFEYFSETQRNKGNFPGRFSGRQFSNSRSEMNVSTLELGDSALYLCASCRTSGYEQYFGPGTRLTVT.

The J gene is TRBJ1-6, the V gene TRBV19, with a tentative D call TRBD1 (5 bases). Germline CDR1 reads LNHDA; CDR2 reads SQIVND (reference sequence). V dropped 11 bases and J dropped 7 bases, with 12 bases sitting between them. This CDR3 comprises 12 residues. DNA for the CDR3: TGTGCCTCCGGACAAAGGAATTCACCCCTCCACTTT. Translated, it gives CASGQRNSPLHF.